The entry that follows covers one T cell receptor beta chain sequence. Its antigen specificity is not known. Per-nucleotide qualities are absent, and no much larger clonotype sits a single base away. The sample is drawn from a study of cytomegalovirus exposure and HLA in healthy donors listed by TCRdb under 2017. Turning to the overall study: An earlier analysis of 550 to 700 of the donors reported roughly 300 Gb of sequence data and 100 million to 140 million unique TCR beta sequences from about 179 million T cells. Roughly 300 gigabases of sequencing data and 80 million or so unique TCR sequences were included in an early release covering roughly 600 HLA-typed donors. Of the approximately 400 genotyped donors, approximately 83% fell in the genetic ancestry cluster associated with self-reported Caucasian donors. The study was designed to test whether signatures of past pathogen exposure could be identified by cataloging public T cell receptors. Using immunosequencing, the study profiled T cell repertoires from around 670 subjects and related those repertoires to cytomegalovirus serostatus. Along with the roughly 710-subject first cohort, a separate validation cohort of 120 different subjects was used. The study combined high-throughput TCR immunosequencing, statistical association of individual TCRs with disease status, and machine learning to predict cytomegalovirus infection status. To study patterns of TCR occurrence, a later analysis re-analyzed previously published TCR beta repertoires from more than 550 donors and added high-resolution HLA genotyping. Rather than using new phenotypic data, the later analysis identified candidate immune exposures from TCR beta sequences and from how often those sequences occurred across donors. In an earlier analysis of roughly 580 of the donors, high-throughput TCR beta sequencing was used to judge whether each TCR beta V gene segment behaved as functional or pseudogenic. Donor age, sex, ethnicity and CMV serostatus were compiled alongside the repertoire data. In a later genetic analysis, genome-wide SNP genotypes for about 55% of the roughly 700 donors were used, and that subset was treated as a discovery cohort. Every repertoire in the discovery cohort had been generated on one and the same sequencing platform. HLA typing included class I and class II loci at four-digit resolution. The number of typed donors differed by locus: about 629-640 for A, B, C, DRB1 and DQB1; 522 for DQA1; over 600 for DPA1; and 400 to 480 for DPB1. Because of strong linkage in the cohort, five DR-DQ haplotypes were treated as single units for association and clustering. On average, roughly 240,000 unique TCR beta nucleotide sequences were sequenced per donor among some 430 genotyped donors of the cohort, with 15% to 20% of those sequences being non-productive.

The research as a whole found: Linkage disequilibrium might explain the correlated functional status among segregating V segments, but an unknown experimental factor could not be excluded. A few of the identified cytomegalovirus-associated TCR beta chains were confirmed in vitro to be specific for cytomegalovirus antigens. A later analysis found that most CMV-associated TCR beta chains appeared HLA-restricted, with HLA associations seemingly driven largely by CMV exposure. Because counts were too low, about 18 rarely observed V segments, including chromosome 9 orphons, were excluded from the earlier analysis of fewer than 650 of the donors. In a later analysis, 16,951 TCR beta sequences were associated with specific HLA alleles at a false discovery rate of 0.05. Sequencing depth was assumed to be roughly uniform across donors in the presence/absence analyses, though that assumption may not hold. V-gene and J-gene trimming of TCR beta chains was associated with a missense DCLRE1C variant in a later genetic analysis, and the association was replicated in an independent cohort. The sequencing pipeline was judged likely to have produced a cluster of highly shared sequence variants as a technical artifact. When HLA alleles, especially DR and DQ, strongly co-occurred, attributing TCR associations to individual alleles was difficult. Compared with equally common non-associated chains, HLA-associated TCR beta chains in a later analysis were more clonally expanded and had lower generation probabilities. HLA typing was unavailable for some donors at each locus, so association tests used only the typed subset. According to a later analysis, parvovirus B19, influenza, CMV and Epstein-Barr virus appeared linked to several top co-occurrence clusters. Immune exposure information for the cohort was limited to CMV serostatus. Compared with the roughly 700-donor mean, donors in an Asian-associated ancestry cluster had fewer N-insertions in productive TCRs, according to a later genetic analysis. According to the authors, the approach could potentially be generalized to other disease states and immunological phenotypes. A further reported finding was that TCR beta sequences accurately predicted the HLA-A and HLA-B alleles for most subjects in the first cohort. Broadly in line with IMGT annotations, most TCR beta V segments showed up in productive rearrangements about 87% or about 30% of the time in an earlier analysis of around 600 of the donors. While some public TCRs were present in many individuals, most TCR sequences turned up only very rarely across donors. In both the original and validation cohorts, the classifier was reported to diagnose cytomegalovirus status with high specificity and sensitivity. A later analysis found that TCR association rates varied across HLA loci, with DRB1 alleles showing the most associated TCRs and HLA-C alleles the fewest. Some IMGT-functional V segments, including TRBV6-2 and TRBV6-3, could not be distinguished by the 87-base-pair reads and were therefore excluded. The study listed 150 to 200 TCR beta chains as associated with cytomegalovirus. Only TCR beta chains were sequenced in this cohort, and the absence of alpha or paired-chain data limited detectable features.

The library was generated by the immunoSEQ multiplex PCR assay. For the multiplex PCR, a mixture combining 60 forward primers for TCR Vbeta segments and 13 reverse primers for TCR Jbeta segments was used. The CDR3 region of rearranged TCR beta genes was amplified from genomic DNA with a multiplex PCR assay. The amplified TCR beta libraries were sequenced on the Illumina HiSeq System as 87-base-pair reads. The original pipeline was this. A later analysis tallied 80 million to 95 million unique TCR beta chains across the 666 repertoires, and approximately 11 million of those chains were shared by two or more donors. To remove PCR and sequencing errors, raw reads were error-corrected and collapsed into unique sequences using a nearest-neighbor algorithm that merged closely related sequences. To assign V, D and J gene segments, CDR3 sequences were aligned to IMGT reference sequences. For a sequence to be retained, a match of at least six nucleotides to both a V gene segment and a J gene segment was required. A rearrangement was called productive if the CDR3 had no stop codons and remained in frame with V and J, and every other rearrangement was called non-productive. Following IMGT convention, CDR3 was defined as the stretch from the second conserved V-encoded cysteine up to the conserved J-encoded phenylalanine. Sequences without an unambiguous match to a single V gene segment were excluded from the earlier analysis of several hundred of the donors. In an earlier analysis of approximately 550 of the donors, V segments were called functional above 56.7% productive rearrangements and were called segregating when the between-donor standard deviation exceeded 5%. A statistical classification framework was built to diagnose cytomegalovirus status from the catalog of TCR beta chain sequences. V and J gene assignment, in a later analysis, came from comparing TCR nucleotide sequences with IMGT/GENE-DB human TR gene sequences. Using the TCRdist pipeline, a later analysis assigned CDR3 sequences along with most-parsimonious VDJ recombination scenarios. In a later analysis, each TCR beta chain was defined by its CDR3 amino acid sequence together with its V-gene family, and reads lacking a unique V-gene family were excluded. As a way to deal with suspected cross-contamination and a sequencing artifact, a later analysis dropped 640 or so nucleotide sequences that were highly shared and had low generation probability. In a later analysis, a clonal expansion index was calculated for each public chain from normalized within-repertoire ranks of inferred template counts. In a later analysis, generation probabilities were computed with a VDJ recombination model fitted to out-of-frame rearrangements, and the resulting probabilities were checked against IGoR. In a later analysis, hypergeometric tests were used to score TCR-TCR, TCR-HLA and TCR-CMV co-occurrence, with a repertoire-size bias correction applied to TCR pairs. To estimate false discovery rates, a later analysis permuted the HLA or CMV assignments 20 times. In a later analysis, co-occurring TCRs were grouped with DBSCAN, and TCRdist sequence similarity was added when clustering was performed within HLA-allele-positive subsets. Co-occurrence clustering excluded repertoires with fewer than 30,000 or more than 120,000 public chains, plus five with anomalous nucleotide sharing. TCRdb took this table from immuneACCESS and kept in-frame rearrangements with V and J called. Such tables lack part of the clones; where checked against another copy, unresolved V genes explain under half of the gap, and the rest is unexplained. V and J calls plus clone size are reproduced from that table; the DNA served to infer D and trimming. A total of about 110,000 clones appear in this sample, more than 70% of them only once. Of the sample, roughly 2.9% falls within the top ten clones.

For this chain, trimming is 3 bases at the V end and 10 bases at the J end, and the number of junction bases without a gene match is 9. CDR3 length: 15 amino acids, cysteine to phenylalanine. The CDR3 DNA has 45 bases and is translated from base 1. The germline V gene encodes CDR1 MGHRA and CDR2 YSYEKL. The cohort consisted of 670 or so healthy bone marrow donors. Cohort members were all nominally healthy when sampled, although unrecorded immune exposures were likely present. The donor was CMV seropositive and belonged to the group of some 290 seropositive cohort members. A peripheral blood sample was collected from each donor, and TCR beta sequencing was performed on peripheral blood mononuclear cells. Genomic DNA was extracted from the blood cell samples with the Qiagen DNeasy Blood Extraction Kit.

Sample: PBMCs. The TCR originated in a woman in her fifties or sixties in good health and CMV-seropositive. The chain couples TRBV4-1 to TRBJ2-1, with TRBD2 matching 10 junction bases. CDR3 sequence: CASSQTSGRAGEQFF. The sequenced DNA is TGCGCCAGCAGCCAGACGAGCGGGAGGGCTGGCGAGCAGTTCTTC.